This T cell receptor (beta chain) originates from a study of T cell responses to AZD1222 COVID-19 vaccine. This table comes from immunoSEQ multiplex PCR, and its TCRdb copy is limited to in-frame clones, with some not included. The data show over 95,000 clones, about 90% seen once. V was clipped by 6 bases and J by 4 bases, with 10 bases between them. Germline V gives CDR1 MDHEN, CDR2 SYDVKM. The CDR3 length is 12 residues. V is TRBV28 and J is TRBJ2-7; TRBD1 is a possible D gene (6 bases). Sequenced material: peripheral blood, taken 28 days after the second AZD1222 dose. The origin of this receptor is an adult who received the AZD1222 COVID-19 vaccine. The CDR3 spells CASSSGDYEQYF. In nucleotides, the CDR3 is TGTGCCAGCAGCTCAGGGGATTACGAGCAGTACTTC. The complete variable domain, with remaining parts taken from reference TRBV28 and TRBJ2-7, reads DVKVTQSSRYLVKRTGEKVFLECVQDMDHENMFWYRQDPGLGLRLIYFSYDVKMKEKGDIPEGYSVSREKKERFSLILESASTNQTSMYLCASSSGDYEQYFGPGTRLTVT.